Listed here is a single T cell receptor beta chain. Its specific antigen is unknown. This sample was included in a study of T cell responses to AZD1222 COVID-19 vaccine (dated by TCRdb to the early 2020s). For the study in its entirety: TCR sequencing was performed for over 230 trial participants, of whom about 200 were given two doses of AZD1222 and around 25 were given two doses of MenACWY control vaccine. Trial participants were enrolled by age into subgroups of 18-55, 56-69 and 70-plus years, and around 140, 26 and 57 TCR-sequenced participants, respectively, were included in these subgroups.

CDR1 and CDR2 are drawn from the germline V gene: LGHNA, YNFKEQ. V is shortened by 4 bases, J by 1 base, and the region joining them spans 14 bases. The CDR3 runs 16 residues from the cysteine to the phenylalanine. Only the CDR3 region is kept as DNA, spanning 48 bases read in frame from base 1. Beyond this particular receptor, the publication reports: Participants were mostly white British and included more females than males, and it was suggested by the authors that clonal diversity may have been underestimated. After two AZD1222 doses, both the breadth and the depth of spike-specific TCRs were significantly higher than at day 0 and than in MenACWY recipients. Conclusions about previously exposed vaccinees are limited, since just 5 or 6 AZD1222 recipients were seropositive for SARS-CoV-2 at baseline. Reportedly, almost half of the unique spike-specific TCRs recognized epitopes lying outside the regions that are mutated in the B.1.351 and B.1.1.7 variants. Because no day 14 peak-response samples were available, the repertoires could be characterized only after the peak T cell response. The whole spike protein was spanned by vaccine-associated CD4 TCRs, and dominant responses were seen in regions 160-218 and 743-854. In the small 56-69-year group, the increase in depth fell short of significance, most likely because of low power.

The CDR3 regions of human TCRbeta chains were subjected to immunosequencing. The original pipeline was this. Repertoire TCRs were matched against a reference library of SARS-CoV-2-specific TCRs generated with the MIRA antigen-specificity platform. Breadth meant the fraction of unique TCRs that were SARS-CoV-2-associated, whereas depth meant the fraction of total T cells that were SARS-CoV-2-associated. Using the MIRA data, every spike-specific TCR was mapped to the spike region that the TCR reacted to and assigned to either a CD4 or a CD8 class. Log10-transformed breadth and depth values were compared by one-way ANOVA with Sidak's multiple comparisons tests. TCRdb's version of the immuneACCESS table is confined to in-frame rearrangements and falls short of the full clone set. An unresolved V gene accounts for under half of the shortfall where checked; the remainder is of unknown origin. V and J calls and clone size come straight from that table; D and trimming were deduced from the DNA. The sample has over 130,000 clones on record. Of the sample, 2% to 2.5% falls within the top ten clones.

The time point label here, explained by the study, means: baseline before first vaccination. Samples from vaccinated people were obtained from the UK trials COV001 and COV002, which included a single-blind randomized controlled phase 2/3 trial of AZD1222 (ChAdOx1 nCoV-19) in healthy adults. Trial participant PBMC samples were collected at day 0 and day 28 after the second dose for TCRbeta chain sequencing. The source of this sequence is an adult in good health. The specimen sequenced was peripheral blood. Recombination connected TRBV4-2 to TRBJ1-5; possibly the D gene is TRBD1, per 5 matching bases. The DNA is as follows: TGTGCCAGCAGCCCCCGGGGGGGGAGGAGCAATCAGCCCCAGCATTTT. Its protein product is CASSPRGGRSNQPQHF.